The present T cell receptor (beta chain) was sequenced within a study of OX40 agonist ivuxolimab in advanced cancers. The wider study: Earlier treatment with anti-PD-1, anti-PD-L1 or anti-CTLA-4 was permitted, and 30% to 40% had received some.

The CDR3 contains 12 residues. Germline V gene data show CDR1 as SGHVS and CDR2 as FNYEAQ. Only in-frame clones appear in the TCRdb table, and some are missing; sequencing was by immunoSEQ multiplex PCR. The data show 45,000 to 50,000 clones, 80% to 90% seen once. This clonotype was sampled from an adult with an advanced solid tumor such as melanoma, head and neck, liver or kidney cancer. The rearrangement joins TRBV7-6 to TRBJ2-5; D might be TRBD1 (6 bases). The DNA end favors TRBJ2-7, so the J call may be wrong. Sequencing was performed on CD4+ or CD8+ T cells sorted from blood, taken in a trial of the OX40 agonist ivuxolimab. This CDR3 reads CASTSTGHEQYF. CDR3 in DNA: TGTGCCAGCACCTCTACAGGGCACGAGCAGTACTTC.